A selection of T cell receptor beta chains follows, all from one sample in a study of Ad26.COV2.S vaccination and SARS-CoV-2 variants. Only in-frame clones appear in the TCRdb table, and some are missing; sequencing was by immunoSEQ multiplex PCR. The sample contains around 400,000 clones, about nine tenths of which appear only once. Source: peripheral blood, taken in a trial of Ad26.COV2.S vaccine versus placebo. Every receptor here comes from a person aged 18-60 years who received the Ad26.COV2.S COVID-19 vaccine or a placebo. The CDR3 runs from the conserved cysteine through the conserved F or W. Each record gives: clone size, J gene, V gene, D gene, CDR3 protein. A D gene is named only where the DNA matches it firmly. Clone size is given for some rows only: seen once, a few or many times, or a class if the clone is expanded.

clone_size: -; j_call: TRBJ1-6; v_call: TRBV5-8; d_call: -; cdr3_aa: CASSSLHRANNSPLHF
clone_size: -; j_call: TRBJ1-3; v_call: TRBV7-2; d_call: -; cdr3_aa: CASSLELRSFSGNTIYF
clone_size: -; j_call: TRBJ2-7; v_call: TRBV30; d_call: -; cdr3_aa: CAWSVRRDYEQYF
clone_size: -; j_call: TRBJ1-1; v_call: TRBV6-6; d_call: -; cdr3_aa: CASSSTGHSNTEAFF
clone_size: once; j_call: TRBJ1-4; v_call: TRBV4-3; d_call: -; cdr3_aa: CASSQDFGGLNEKLFF
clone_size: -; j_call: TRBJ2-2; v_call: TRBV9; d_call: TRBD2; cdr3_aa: CASSVAGGITGELFF
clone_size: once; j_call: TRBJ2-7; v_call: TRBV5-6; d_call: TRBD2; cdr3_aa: CASSLGLATSEQYF
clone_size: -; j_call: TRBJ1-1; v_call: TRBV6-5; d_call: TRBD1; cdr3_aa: CASSRPGQEAFF
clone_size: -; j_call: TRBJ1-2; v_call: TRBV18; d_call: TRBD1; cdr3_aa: CASSLYSGTGEGYGYTF
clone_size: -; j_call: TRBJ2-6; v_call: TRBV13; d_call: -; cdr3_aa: CASSLTGRHSGANVLTF
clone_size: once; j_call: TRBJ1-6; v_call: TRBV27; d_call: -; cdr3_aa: CASSLWGRPNSPLHF
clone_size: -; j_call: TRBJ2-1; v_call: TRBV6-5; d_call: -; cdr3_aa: CASSKTGGGEQFF
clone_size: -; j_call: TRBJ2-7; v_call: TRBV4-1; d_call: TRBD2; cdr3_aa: CASSQAPGLAGGPEGYEQYF
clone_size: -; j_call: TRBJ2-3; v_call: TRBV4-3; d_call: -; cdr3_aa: CASSQSSGGSDTQYF
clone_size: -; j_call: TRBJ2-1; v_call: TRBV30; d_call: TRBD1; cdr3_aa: CAWEAREGGEQFF
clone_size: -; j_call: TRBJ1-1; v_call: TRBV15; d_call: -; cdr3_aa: CATSKVDSMNTEAFF
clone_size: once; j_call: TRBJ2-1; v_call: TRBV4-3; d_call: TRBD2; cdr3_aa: CASSQLAGDYNEQFF
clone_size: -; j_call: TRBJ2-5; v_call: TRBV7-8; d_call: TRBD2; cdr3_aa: CASSSLAAGVSQETQYF
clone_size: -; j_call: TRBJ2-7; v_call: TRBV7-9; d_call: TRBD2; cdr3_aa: CASSSQRESYEQYF
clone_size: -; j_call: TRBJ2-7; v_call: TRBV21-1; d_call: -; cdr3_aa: CASNTDQTGDIGEQYF
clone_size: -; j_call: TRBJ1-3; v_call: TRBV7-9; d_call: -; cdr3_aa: CASSPAGPLNTIYF